This TCR beta chain comes out of a study of long-term antiretroviral therapy in people with HIV. Study-wide results and caveats: Compared with controls, HIV repertoires showed narrower CDR3 length ranges.

Runs used v3.0 of the immunoSEQ assay and were done at survey level. This table comes from immunoSEQ multiplex PCR, and its TCRdb copy is limited to in-frame clones, with some not included. The sample carries 20,000 to 25,000 clones, over 75% recorded once. Comments on this clone: Antigen specificity is unknown.

There are 16 residues in the CDR3. CDR1 and CDR2 from the germline V gene are MDHEN and SYDVKM. Between the trimmed V and J ends, which lost 5 bases and 4 bases, there was a span of 17 bases. The V call is TRBV28, the J call TRBJ2-2, with D possibly being TRBD2 (6 bases). This TCR was recovered from a woman aged 45-59 years with HIV. The starting material was unsorted PBMCs, obtained roughly 2.5 years after starting antiretroviral therapy. The CDR3, as DNA: TGTGCCAGCAGTCCCGGAGGGCTAGTCGGCACCGGGGAGCTGTTTTTT. Protein: CASSPGGLVGTGELFF.